Listed below are T cell receptor beta chains from one sample, sequenced in a study of cytomegalovirus exposure and HLA in healthy donors. Sequencing used immunoSEQ multiplex PCR; TCRdb keeps in-frame clones, though not all of them. This table holds about 140,000 clones, roughly 75% found once. The sequenced sample consisted of PBMCs. The receptors here all came from a man aged 30 to 45 in good health and CMV-seronegative. The CDR3 runs from the conserved cysteine through the conserved F or W. D genes are given only for firm matches. Clone size is shown for a subset of rows, as once, few, many or a class of expanded clone.

16,TRBV28,NA,NA,TRBJ1-5,CASSLRGRRGLQPQHF,TGTGCCAGCAGTTTAAGGGGGAGACGGGGTCTCCAGCCCCAGCATTTT
15,TRBV2,NA,TRBD2,TRBJ2-1,CASNPAGGRYNEQFF,TGTGCCAGCAATCCGGCGGGAGGGCGGTACAATGAGCAGTTCTTC
15,TRBV19,NA,NA,TRBJ2-3,CASSLQGFSTDTQYF,TGTGCCAGTAGTTTGCAGGGATTCAGTACAGATACGCAGTATTTT
15,TRBV6-6,NA,TRBD2,TRBJ2-7,CASSRSRDYPYEQYF,TGTGCCAGCAGTAGGAGCCGGGACTACCCTTACGAGCAGTACTTC
15,TRBV28,NA,TRBD2,TRBJ2-7,CASRKGLADYYEQYF,TGTGCCAGCAGGAAAGGACTAGCGGATTACTACGAGCAGTACTTC
13,TRBV5-4,NA,NA,TRBJ2-7,CASSLVSSYEQYF,TGTGCCAGCAGCTTGGTTAGCTCCTACGAGCAGTACTTC
18,TRBV4-1,NA,NA,TRBJ1-5,CASSQDLSRVRVWQPQHF,TGCGCCAGCAGCCAAGATCTAAGCAGGGTACGCGTCTGGCAGCCCCAGCATTTT
15,TRBV7-6,NA,TRBD1,TRBJ2-2,CASSLKGASTGELFF,TGTGCCAGCAGCTTAAAGGGGGCGAGCACCGGGGAGCTGTTTTTT
14,TRBV5-1,NA,NA,TRBJ2-1,CASSFRVADNEQFF,TGCGCCAGCAGCTTCAGGGTCGCGGACAATGAGCAGTTCTTC
13,TRBV29-1,NA,TRBD1,TRBJ2-2,CSVGDRGTGELFF,TGCAGCGTGGGGGACAGGGGCACCGGGGAGCTGTTTTTT
15,TRBV28,NA,TRBD1,TRBJ2-2,CASSPRRGLGGELFF,TGTGCCAGCAGTCCACGCAGGGGGCTGGGCGGGGAGCTGTTTTTT
11,TRBV28,few,NA,TRBJ1-4,CASSLREGLFF,TGTGCCAGCAGTCTCCGGGAGGGACTGTTTTTT
15,TRBV6-6,NA,NA,TRBJ1-2,CASSYGVGANYGYTF,TGTGCCAGCAGTTACGGAGTCGGAGCTAACTATGGCTACACCTTC
18,TRBV4-2,NA,NA,TRBJ1-1,CASSQVVGGTGRGTEAFF,TGTGCCAGCAGCCAAGTAGTTGGGGGAACAGGGCGGGGGACTGAAGCTTTCTTT
15,TRBV27,NA,NA,TRBJ1-1,CASGLRGGLNTEAFF,TGTGCCAGCGGGCTTAGGGGAGGGCTGAACACTGAAGCTTTCTTT
15,TRBV7-9,NA,NA,TRBJ2-7,CASSPSPTSLGEQYF,TGTGCCAGCAGCCCTAGTCCGACTAGTCTCGGCGAGCAGTACTTC
17,TRBV5-8,NA,TRBD1,TRBJ1-1,CASRRTGGGLMNTEAFF,TGTGCCAGCAGGCGGACAGGGGGCGGACTTATGAACACTGAAGCTTTCTTT
14,TRBV28,few,TRBD1,TRBJ2-7,CASKSGQSSYEQYF,TGTGCCAGCAAATCGGGACAGAGCTCCTACGAGCAGTACTTC
14,TRBV5-1,NA,TRBD2,TRBJ2-3,CASSFGGVLDTQYF,TGCGCCAGCAGCTTTGGGGGGGTATTGGATACGCAGTATTTT
14,TRBV7-8,NA,NA,TRBJ1-4,CASSLVTGFEKLFF,TGTGCCAGCAGCTTAGTTACAGGGTTTGAAAAACTGTTTTTT
15,TRBV6-6,once,NA,TRBJ1-2,CASSYLLLAPGGYTF,TGTGCCAGCAGTTACCTTCTCCTGGCCCCGGGTGGCTACACCTTC
14,TRBV2,NA,TRBD1,TRBJ2-7,CASSPDRGPYEQYF,TGTGCCAGCAGTCCGGACAGGGGGCCCTACGAGCAGTACTTC
16,TRBV19,large,TRBD1,TRBJ1-5,CASRIQTGQSNQPQHF,TGTGCCAGTAGGATACAGACAGGGCAAAGCAATCAGCCCCAGCATTTT
19,TRBV10-3,NA,NA,TRBJ1-6,CAISDLNPGGSSYNSPLHF,TGTGCCATCAGTGACCTTAATCCGGGGGGGAGCTCCTATAATTCACCCCTCCACTTT
16,TRBV5-1,NA,TRBD1,TRBJ1-5,CASSEGQGGSNQPQHF,TGCGCCAGCAGCGAAGGACAGGGGGGGAGCAATCAGCCCCAGCATTTT
14,TRBV18,NA,TRBD1,TRBJ1-1,CASSPPTGVTEAFF,TGTGCCAGCTCACCACCGACAGGGGTTACTGAAGCTTTCTTT
16,TRBV28,NA,TRBD1,TRBJ2-2,CASTLLGTGETGELFF,TGTGCCAGCACCCTACTGGGGACAGGGGAAACCGGGGAGCTGTTTTTT
15,TRBV19,NA,TRBD2,TRBJ2-3,CASKTGTRRSDTQYF,TGTGCCAGTAAAACCGGGACTAGGCGGTCAGATACGCAGTATTTT
17,TRBV28,NA,TRBD1,TRBJ1-2,CASSARGQGPSNYGYTF,TGTGCCAGCAGTGCCCGGGGACAGGGGCCTTCTAACTATGGCTACACCTTC
16,TRBV12-5,NA,NA,TRBJ1-1,CASGSARGSVNTEAFF,TGTGCTAGTGGTTCCGCTCGGGGGTCGGTGAACACTGAAGCTTTCTTT
12,TRBV30,once,NA,TRBJ1-3,CAWSIVGNTIYF,TGTGCCTGGAGTATAGTAGGAAACACCATATATTTT
13,TRBV6-5,NA,TRBD1,TRBJ1-2,CASSPGTGYGYTF,TGTGCCAGCAGCCCCGGGACAGGATATGGCTACACCTTC
13,TRBV2,NA,NA,TRBJ2-7,CASAGGSSYEQYF,TGTGCCAGCGCAGGGGGGTCCTCCTACGAGCAGTACTTC
15,TRBV4-1,NA,TRBD2,TRBJ2-5,CASSPRGLALETQYF,TGCGCCAGCAGCCCCAGGGGACTAGCGTTGGAGACCCAGTACTTC
16,TRBV18,NA,TRBD2,TRBJ2-5,CASSPPRLAGQETQYF,TGTGCCAGCTCACCACCGCGGCTAGCGGGACAAGAGACCCAGTACTTC
12,TRBV7-9,once,NA,TRBJ2-1,CASSLELSEQFF,TGTGCCAGCAGCTTAGAATTGAGTGAGCAGTTCTTC
13,TRBV6-5,NA,NA,TRBJ2-1,CASARNSYNEQFF,TGTGCCAGCGCCAGGAACTCCTACAATGAGCAGTTCTTC
14,TRBV6-1,NA,TRBD1,TRBJ1-6,CASLRDRENSPLHF,TGTGCCAGTCTCCGGGACAGGGAGAATTCACCCCTCCACTTT
14,TRBV7-9,once,NA,TRBJ2-1,CASSLEQSYNEQFF,TGTGCCAGCAGCTTAGAACAGTCCTACAATGAGCAGTTCTTC
13,TRBV5-1,NA,NA,TRBJ1-1,CASSLGQGSEAFF,TGCGCCAGCAGCTTGGGGCAGGGCTCTGAAGCTTTCTTT
12,TRBV6-1,NA,NA,TRBJ1-5,CASSDNNQPQNF,TGTGCCAGCTCGGACAACAATCAGCCCCAGAATTTT
15,TRBV2,NA,NA,TRBJ2-3,CASSAGISSTDTQYF,TGTGCCAGCAGTGCCGGGATTAGTAGCACAGATACGCAGTATTTT
14,TRBV5-1,NA,NA,TRBJ2-1,CASSQGQLYNEQFF,TGCGCCAGCAGCCAAGGACAGCTATACAATGAGCAGTTCTTC